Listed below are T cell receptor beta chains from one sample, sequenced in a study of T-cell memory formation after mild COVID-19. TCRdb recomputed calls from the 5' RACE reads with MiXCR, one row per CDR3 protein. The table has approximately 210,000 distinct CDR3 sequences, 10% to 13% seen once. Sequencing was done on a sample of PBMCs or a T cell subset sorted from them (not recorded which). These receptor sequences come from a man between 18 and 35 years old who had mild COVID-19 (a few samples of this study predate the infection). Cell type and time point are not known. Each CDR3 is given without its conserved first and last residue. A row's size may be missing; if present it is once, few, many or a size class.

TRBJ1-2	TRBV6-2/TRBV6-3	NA	ASSYSTKGYT
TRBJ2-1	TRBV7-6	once	ASSLAGRLAGEQF
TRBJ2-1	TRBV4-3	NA	ASSQLTGDSYNEQF
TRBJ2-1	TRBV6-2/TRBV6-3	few	ASIRGGGHNEQF
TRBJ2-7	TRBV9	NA	ASSVGAGSSYEQY
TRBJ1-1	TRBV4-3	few	ASSLEQGGLGEAF
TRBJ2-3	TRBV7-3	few	ASSPHGEWKDTQY
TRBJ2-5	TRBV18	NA	ASSPQEETQY
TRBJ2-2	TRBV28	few	ASSPTIPRELF
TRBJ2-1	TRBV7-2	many	ASSLVHNEQF
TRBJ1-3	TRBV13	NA	ASSRQPFSGNTIY
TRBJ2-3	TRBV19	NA	ASSSPGGLTQY
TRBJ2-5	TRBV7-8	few	ASSLGGPGETQY
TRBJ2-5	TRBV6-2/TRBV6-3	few	ASTMRAPQETQY
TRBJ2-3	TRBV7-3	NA	ASSPASADTQY
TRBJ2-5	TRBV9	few	ASSVAAGIGSGQETQY